This TCR beta chain was profiled in a study of regulatory T cells in long-lasting Graves disease. This clonotype occurred a few times. Time point: newly diagnosed GD, antithyroid drugs for less than 3 months. The TCR library was made from RNA extracted from PBMCs. The CDR3 sequence is 12 residues long. Trimming removed 8 bases from V and 7 bases from J; junction bases left unmatched: 5. Germline CDR1 reads LGHDT; CDR2 reads YNNKEL (reference sequence). With iRepertoire HTBI primers and Arm-PCR of CDR3 regions, TCR beta libraries were built. Using its own MiXCR run on the multiplex PCR reads, TCRdb lists one record per CDR3 protein. The sample has about 560,000 distinct CDR3 sequences; about 15% are singletons. The sample was also reused in another study, on T cells in Graves' hyperthyroidism and ophthalmopathy.

This TCR came from a young man with Graves disease. This specimen consisted of peripheral blood mononuclear cells (PBMCs), obtained at new diagnosis, from a patient treated with antithyroid drugs. The chain has TRBV3-1 and TRBJ2-1; TRBD1 matches 7 bases. CDR3 loop: CASQGVVNEQFF. The CDR3 nucleotides are TGTGCCAGCCAGGGGGTCGTGAATGAGCAGTTCTTC.